One sample yielded the 17 T cell receptor beta chains listed below, sequenced in a study of T cell repertoires in aging, cancer and after chemotherapy. Rearranged V-D-J TRB sequences were amplified with a mixed TRB-A/B primer pool. Using its own MiXCR run on the multiplex PCR reads, TCRdb lists one record per CDR3 protein. The sample has fewer than 6,500 distinct CDR3 sequences, around 30% seen once; the top ten hold 30% to 35%. The template was genomic DNA from peripheral blood, not RNA. The specimen was blood. The source is a human donor with a solid tumor.

This rearrangement joins TRBV10-3 to TRBJ1-5; D is unresolved. The CDR3 length is 13 residues. V lost 2 bases and J lost 3, with 5 bases in between. Per the germline V gene, CDR1 is ENHRY and CDR2 is SYGVKD. The CDR3 protein is CAISEGNNQPQHF. The CDR3 bases are TGTGCCATCAGTGAGGGGAACAATCAGCCCCAGCATTTT.

Details on this clonotype: This could be a read error, since a much larger clone is one nucleotide away. The rearrangement links TRBV24-1 to TRBJ1-5; the match to TRBD1 covers 8 bases. V shed 4 bases, J shed 1 base, and the junction held 8 bases outside the gene matches. Germline V gives CDR1 KGHDR, CDR2 SFDVKD. This CDR3 has 17 amino acids. The CDR3 bases are TGTGCCACCAGTGACCCGGGACAGGAAGCGAGCAATCAGCCCCAGCATTTT. Residues: CATSDPGQEASNQPQHF.

This clonotype was found a few times. CDR3 region: CATSRGRNSPLHF. DNA for the CDR3: TGTGCCACCAGCAGAGGGCGCAATTCACCCCTCCACTTT. The V and J genes are TRBV15 and TRBJ1-6; D is unresolved. The CDR3 loop spans 13 amino acids. Germline V gene sequence: CDR1 LNHNV, CDR2 YYDKDF (reference sequence). Trimming removed 1 base from V and 7 bases from J, with 5 bases in between.

This clonotype came up a few times. The rearrangement links TRBV14 to TRBJ1-2; tentative D call: TRBD1 (5 bases). Trimming shortened V by 1 base and J by 4 bases, and 16 bases separated the two germline ends. CDR3 length: 16 residues. Per the germline V gene, CDR1 is SGHDN and CDR2 is FVKESK. The CDR3, as DNA: TGTGCCAGCAGCCAAGCTCAGACAGCCCGTTCCTATGGCTACACCTTC. Its protein product is CASSQAQTARSYGYTF. The full variable domain, with the rest looked up from reference TRBV14 and TRBJ1-2, is EAGVTQFPSHSVIEKGQTVTLRCDPISGHDNLYWYRRVMGKEIKFLLHFVKESKQDESGMPNNRFLAERTGGTYSTLKVQPAELEDSGVYFCASSQAQTARSYGYTFGSGTRLTVV.

This clonotype is termed medium-sized. The chain carries TRBV19 and TRBJ1-6; 8 bases match TRBD1. This CDR3 region has 15 residues. Trimming removed 4 bases from V and 7 bases from J; junction bases left unmatched: 6. Germline lookup yields CDR1 LNHDA and CDR2 SQIVND (reference sequence). The CDR3 region has the DNA TGTGCCAGTAGTACTCACAGGGGGTCGAATTCACCCCTCCACTTT. Protein product: CASSTHRGSNSPLHF.

This clonotype is medium-sized by share. The chain links TRBV18 to TRBJ2-1; D is perhaps TRBD2 (5 bases). V dropped 3 bases and J dropped 3 bases, with 9 bases sitting between them. CDR3 length equals 14 residues. Germline V gives CDR1 KGHSH, CDR2 LQKENI. CDR3 in amino acids: CASSPPRDYNEQFF. The DNA for the CDR3 is TGTGCCAGCTCACCTCCTCGGGACTACAATGAGCAGTTCTTC.

This clonotype is deemed medium-sized. The J gene is TRBJ2-1, the V gene TRBV6-4; no firm D call. The CDR3 covers 13 residues. The germline V gene encodes CDR1 MRHNA and CDR2 SNTAGT. The germline V and J ends were trimmed by 4 bases and 6 bases, with 10 bases remaining between them. CDR3 nucleotide sequence: TGTGCCAGCAGTGTCCAAGGCTTCAATGAGCAGTTCTTC. Its translation: CASSVQGFNEQFF.

The table lists this clonotype with a few counts. This rearrangement joins TRBV5-1 to TRBJ2-1; unclear D gene. Trimming shortened V by 5 bases and J by 6 bases, and 12 bases separated the two germline ends. This CDR3 spans 13 amino acids. Per germline, CDR1 SGHRS and CDR2 YFSETQ. CDR3 sequence (DNA): TGCGCCAGCAGGACCGGACCGACCAATGAGCAGTTCTTC. It is translated as CASRTGPTNEQFF.

The chain has TRBV28 and TRBJ2-5; D is ambiguous. V was shortened by 4 bases and J by 9 bases, with 15 bases between the two germline ends. The CDR3 runs to 13 residues. Germline V gene sequence: CDR1 MDHEN, CDR2 SYDVKM. The CDR3, as DNA: TGTGCCAGCAGTTATGTGGGCCCACGGGCCCAGTACTTC. This codes for CASSYVGPRAQYF.

This clonotype was picked up a small number of times. This sequence joins TRBV5-5 and TRBJ1-1; D possibly corresponds to TRBD1 (5 bases). This CDR3 spans 14 amino acids. CDR1 is SGHKS, CDR2 YYEKEE, per germline (reference sequence). V was pared by 4 bases and J by 0 bases, with 10 bases between. For the CDR3, the DNA is TGTGCCAGCAGCCTCGGGACGGTGAACACTGAAGCTTTCTTT. Its translation: CASSLGTVNTEAFF.

V and J are TRBV5-4 and TRBJ2-7; TRBD2 is a possible D gene (5 bases). The germline V and J ends were trimmed by 5 bases and 0 bases, with 6 bases remaining between them. Germline CDR1 is SGHNT and CDR2 is YYREEE (reference sequence). The CDR3 is 12 amino acids. The CDR3 protein is CASSAGSYEQYF. Written as DNA, the CDR3 is TGTGCCAGCAGTGCGGGCTCCTACGAGCAGTACTTC.

The chain has TRBV14 and TRBJ2-7, with TRBD2 matching over 15 bases. This CDR3 spans 16 amino acids. Germline lookup yields CDR1 SGHDN and CDR2 FVKESK. The ends lost 0 bases at V and 10 bases at J; junction bases unmatched: 7. The CDR3 DNA is TGTGCCAGCAGCCAAGATCTGCGGACTAGCGGGAGGGCCCAGTACTTC. It specifies CASSQDLRTSGRAQYF.

This clonotype is medium-sized in the sample. This rearrangement joins TRBV6-2 or TRBV6-3 to TRBJ1-6; D might be TRBD1 (6 bases). V was shortened by 4 bases and J by 6 bases, with 10 bases between the two germline ends. This CDR3 comprises 14 residues. Germline CDR1 is MNHEY and CDR2 is SVGEGT. CDR3 region: CASSFQGGNSPLHF. Written as DNA, the CDR3 is TGTGCCAGCAGTTTTCAAGGGGGTAATTCACCCCTCCACTTT.

The chain employs TRBV5-1 and TRBJ1-4; D uncertain. V gave up 2 bases and J gave up 4 bases, with 9 bases separating them. Germline V gene sequence: CDR1 SGHRS, CDR2 YFSETQ. The CDR3 runs 14 residues. CDR3 coding DNA: TGCGCCAGCAGCTTTGGCGGATATAATGAAAAACTGTTTTTT. This gives the protein CASSFGGYNEKLFF.

The chain combines TRBV12-3 or TRBV12-4 with TRBJ2-3; a weak D match, TRBD2 (5 bases). CDR3 length: 13 residues. V was cut by 3 bases and J by 7 bases, with 11 bases left in between. CDR3 coding DNA: TGTGCCAGCAGTTTCGGCGGAGGAAATACGCAGTATTTT. It is translated as CASSFGGGNTQYF.

Notes on this clonotype: A much more abundant neighbour one base away suggests this may be a read error. Likely a read error: the CDR3 ends without its conserved phenylalanine or tryptophan. The genes are TRBV6-5 and TRBJ2-7, with a tentative D call TRBD2 (7 bases). The V end lost 2 bases, the J end lost 5 bases, and 16 bases lay between the germline ends. This CDR3 region has 15 residues. Per the germline V gene, CDR1 is MNHEY and CDR2 is SVGAGI. Written as DNA, the CDR3 is TGTGCCAGCAGTTACCCGGCGGGGGCTGCCCACGAGCAGTACATC. This encodes CASSYPAGAAHEQYI.

This clonotype counts as medium-sized (0.01 to 0.1%). The chain joins TRBV19 to TRBJ2-7; TRBD2 aligns across 8 bases. The CDR3 extends over 16 amino acids. CDR1 and CDR2 (germline): LNHDA, SQIVND (reference sequence). The V segment lost 5 bases and the J segment 1 base; nucleotides outside the gene matches: 10. This CDR3 is CASSSYPTSGSYEQYF. The CDR3 DNA is TGTGCCAGTAGTTCTTACCCCACTAGCGGATCCTACGAGCAGTACTTC.